The clone carrying this TCR beta chain was counted many times. TCRdb used MiXCR to reprocess the 5' RACE reads, holding one entry per CDR3 protein. The table includes roughly 240,000 distinct CDR3 sequences, 6.7% detected once. This sample is drawn from a study of T cells after yellow fever vaccination. V dropped 2 bases and J dropped 15 bases, with 8 bases sitting between them. This CDR3 spans 10 amino acids. From germline, CDR1 is SEHNR and CDR2 FQNEAQ (reference sequence). Source: CD4+ T cells sorted from PBMCs, taken on the day of the yellow fever booster vaccination. The V and J genes are TRBV7-9 and TRBJ2-1; D unresolved. The source of this sequence is a man younger than 45 who received the YFV17D yellow fever vaccine. The CDR3 nucleotides read TGTGCCAGCAGCTTAAACTCCCTGTTCTTC. Translation gives CASSLNSLFF.